Below are 20 T cell receptor beta chains sequenced from a single sample in a study of blood T cells in healthy people across ages. A second about 7 to 12 cycle PCR used barcoded and J-beta primers. TCRdb analysed the 5' RACE reads with MiXCR anew, one entry per CDR3 protein. Here the sample spans approximately 790,000 distinct CDR3 sequences, 62% being singletons. Material: blood. The receptors were sampled from a man aged 30-40 years in good health.

The chain links TRBV6-2 or TRBV6-3 to TRBJ2-3, with no clear D. Trimming took 2 bases from V and 3 from J, leaving 12 bases between them. The CDR3 runs 15 residues. CDR1 is MNHEY and CDR2 is SVGEGT in the germline V gene. CDR3 protein: CASSYRKIGTDTQYF. CDR3 coding DNA: TGTGCCAGCAGTTACCGGAAAATAGGAACAGATACGCAGTATTTT.

The chain links TRBV15 to TRBJ1-2, with a possible D match to TRBD1 (6 bases). Trimming shortened V by 2 bases and J by 4 bases, and 14 bases separated the two germline ends. Germline-derived CDR1 and CDR2 are LNHNV and YYDKDF (reference sequence). The CDR3 consists of 15 residues. The CDR3 reads CATSRRQDPFYGYTF. DNA for the CDR3: TGTGCCACCAGCAGAAGACAGGACCCCTTCTATGGCTACACCTTC. The entire variable domain, with the rest obtained from reference TRBV15 and TRBJ1-2, is as follows: DAMVIQNPRYQVTQFGKPVTLSCSQTLNHNVMYWYQQKSSQAPKLLFHYYDKDFNNEADTPDNFQSRRPNTSFCFLDIRSPGLGDTAMYLCATSRRQDPFYGYTFGSGTRLTVV.

The CDR3 here is CSVKGGGSYEQYF. CDR3 DNA sequence: TGCAGCGTCAAGGGCGGGGGATCCTACGAGCAGTACTTC. The chain is built from TRBV29-1 and TRBJ2-7; TRBD2 aligns across 7 bases. The CDR3 runs to 13 residues. V shed 6 bases and J 1 base; nucleotides not matched to a gene: 6. Germline V gene data show CDR1 as SQVTM and CDR2 as ANQGSEA.

As regards this clonotype: Given the absence of the conserved phenylalanine or tryptophan at the CDR3 end, a read error is likely. The chain recombines TRBV20-1 with TRBJ2-4; no clear D gene. CDR1 DFQATT and CDR2 SNEGSKA come from the germline V gene (reference sequence). The CDR3 totals 15 residues. The DNA for the CDR3 is TGCAGTGCTAGAGATCCAGTTTTAGCCAAAAGCATTCAGTACCTC. As protein: CSARDPVLAKSIQYL.

The rearrangement uses TRBV20-1 and TRBJ2-4, with 7 bases identical to TRBD2. Germline-derived CDR1 and CDR2 are DFQATT and SNEGSKA (reference sequence). Trimming took 0 bases from V and 0 from J; bases not matched to a gene: 17. The CDR3 totals 20 residues. CDR3 nucleotides: TGCAGTGCTAGAGATAGTCCTAGCGGAGTTGTAGCACTAGCCAAAAACATTCAGTACTTC. Protein sequence: CSARDSPSGVVALAKNIQYF.

The chain carries TRBV29-1 and TRBJ2-1, with 7 bases identical to TRBD1. Near its end, the DNA agrees better with TRBJ2-7, so the J call may be wrong. Germline V gene data show CDR1 as SQVTM and CDR2 as ANQGSEA. The CDR3 has 14 residues. CDR3 in amino acids: CSAPLGTDYNEQYF. The CDR3 bases are TGCAGCGCGCCCCTGGGGACAGACTACAATGAGCAGTACTTC.

There are many counts of this clonotype. This rearrangement joins TRBV20-1 to TRBJ2-1, with TRBD2 identical over 11 bases. CDR1 is DFQATT, CDR2 SNEGSKA, per germline (reference sequence). Losses at the gene ends were 5 bases for V and 5 bases for J; bases not matched to a gene: 5. This CDR3 is built from 14 residues. CDR3 residues: CSAPTSGDHNEQFF. The CDR3 DNA sequence: TGCAGTGCTCCGACTAGCGGGGACCACAATGAGCAGTTCTTC.

This clonotype was found once. J is TRBJ2-3 and V is TRBV9; TRBD2 aligns across 10 bases. The germline gives CDR1 SGDLS, CDR2 YYNGEE. Unmatched junction bases numbered 2, after V lost 2 bases and J lost 5 bases. This CDR3 spans 14 amino acids. The CDR3 bases are TGTGCCAGCAGCGTCAGCGGGGGGGTAGATACGCAGTATTTT. Its translation: CASSVSGGVDTQYF.

This chain connects TRBV2 to TRBJ2-3; possible D gene TRBD2, 5 bases. Trimming shortened V by 8 bases and J by 5 bases, and 11 bases separated the two germline ends. Germline CDR1 is SNHLY and CDR2 is FYNNEI. CDR3 size: 12 residues. CDR3 in amino acids: CASFLALDTQYF. The DNA of the CDR3 is TGTGCCAGCTTCCTAGCTTTAGATACGCAGTATTTT.

This clonotype was seen a handful of times. This chain links TRBV5-1 with TRBJ2-5; TRBD2 aligns across 9 bases. The CDR3 covers 21 residues. The ends lost 4 bases at V and 4 bases at J; junction bases unmatched: 26. Germline CDR1 is SGHRS and CDR2 is YFSETQ. CDR3 in DNA: TGCGCCAGCAGCATCCTAGGGACTAGTGGCGGGGGGGCCGGATCTTCAGAGACCCAGTACTTC. It specifies CASSILGTSGGGAGSSETQYF.

The sample holds one count of this clonotype. The gene calls are TRBV18 and TRBJ2-1; D call uncertain. The CDR3 has 15 amino acids. V was trimmed by 1 base and J by 2 bases, leaving 9 bases between them. Germline-derived CDR1 and CDR2 are KGHSH and LQKENI. CDR3 region: CASSPRPAAYNEQFF. CDR3 nucleotide sequence: TGTGCCAGCTCACCACGGCCAGCTGCCTACAATGAGCAGTTCTTC.

For the CDR3, the DNA is TGCAGTGCGAATCGGGACAGCGGCTATGGCTACACCTTC. Translating it yields CSANRDSGYGYTF. The V gene is TRBV20-1, the J gene TRBJ1-2; 7 positions match TRBD1. CDR3 length equals 13 residues. Germline V gives CDR1 DFQATT, CDR2 SNEGSKA (reference sequence). Trimming cost V 6 bases and J 4 bases; bases outside gene matches: 8.

This clonotype was picked up a small number of times. The chain combines TRBV7-2 with TRBJ2-1; D unclear. Looked up from germline, CDR1 is SGHTA and CDR2 is FQGNSA. The CDR3 consists of 14 residues. The V end lost 4 bases, the J end lost 7 bases, and 14 bases lay between the germline ends. CDR3 sequence: CASSSRSSWNEQFF. The CDR3 DNA follows: TGTGCCAGCAGCTCTAGAAGTTCCTGGAATGAGCAGTTCTTC. The variable domain in full, with the rest retrieved from reference TRBV7-2 and TRBJ2-1, is GAGVSQSPSNKVTEKGKDVELRCDPISGHTALYWYRQSLGQGLEFLIYFQGNSAPDKSGLPSDRFSAERTGGSVSTLTIQRTQQEDSAVYLCASSSRSSWNEQFFGPGTRLTVL.

This chain links TRBV7-2 with TRBJ1-5; D uncertain. The V gene lost 5 bases and the J gene lost 5 bases, with 16 bases spanning the gap. This CDR3 has 15 residues. The V gene's germline CDR1 is SGHTA and CDR2 FQGNSA. The CDR3 protein is CASSPRWAFDQPQHF. The CDR3 DNA follows: TGTGCCAGCAGCCCCCGGTGGGCGTTCGATCAGCCCCAGCATTTT.

The gene calls are TRBV12-3 or TRBV12-4 and TRBJ2-7; 12 nucleotides agree with TRBD1. The CDR3 has 14 residues. Trimming cost V 6 bases and J 7 bases; bases outside gene matches: 7. The CDR3 loop reads CASRPGQGAFEQYF. The CDR3 region has the DNA TGTGCCAGCAGGCCGGGACAGGGGGCATTTGAGCAGTACTTC.

This chain joins TRBV6-5 and TRBJ1-2; possible D gene TRBD1, 5 bases. The ends were cut back, 6 bases at V and 3 bases at J, with 5 bases in the middle. The CDR3 covers 11 residues. Germline assignment: CDR1 MNHEY and CDR2 SVGAGI. CDR3: CASRTDYGYTF. The CDR3 coding sequence is TGTGCCAGCAGGACAGACTATGGCTACACCTTC.

This clonotype turned up a few times. The genes are TRBV18 and TRBJ1-2, with 11 positions matching TRBD1. Germline V gives CDR1 KGHSH, CDR2 LQKENI. The CDR3 consists of 16 residues. Trimming removed 3 bases from V and 7 bases from J; junction bases left unmatched: 10. Here the CDR3 DNA reads TGTGCCAGCTCACCCACCGGGACAGGGGGAACTATTGGCTACACCTTC. It specifies CASSPTGTGGTIGYTF.

In the case of this clonotype: One end of the junction does not line up with germline, which may come from a read error. The rearrangement joins TRBV20-1 to TRBJ2-1; D is ambiguous. There are 14 residues in the CDR3. The germline V gene encodes CDR1 DFQATT and CDR2 SNEGSKA (reference sequence). CDR3 nucleotides: TGCAGTGCCAGAGACGAGCTCTCCTACAATGAGCAGTTCTTC. This translates into CSARDELSYNEQFF.

A few counts support this clonotype. The chain joins TRBV5-1 to TRBJ2-3, with D unclear. Deletions cut 0 bases from V and 6 bases from J, with 5 bases between. Looked up from germline, CDR1 is SGHRS and CDR2 is YFSETQ. CDR3 size: 12 residues. CDR3 region: CASSLALDTQYF. DNA of the CDR3: TGCGCCAGCAGCTTGGCCTTGGATACGCAGTATTTT. Full variable domain (missing parts from reference TRBV5-1 and TRBJ2-3): KAGVTQTPRYLIKTRGQQVTLSCSPISGHRSVSWYQQTPGQGLQFLFEYFSETQRNKGNFPGRFSGRQFSNSRSEMNVSTLELGDSALYLCASSLALDTQYFGPGTRLTVL.

The V gene is TRBV5-6, the J gene TRBJ2-4; 7 positions agree with TRBD1. The J call may be faulty, since TRBJ2-7 better matches the DNA end. Per germline, CDR1 SGHDT and CDR2 YYEEEE. CDR3 size: 13 residues. CDR3: CASNRQGTYEQYF. The CDR3 DNA is TGTGCCAGCAACCGACAGGGTACCTACGAGCAGTACTTC.